Below, 3 T cell receptor beta chains from the same sample are listed, as sequenced in a study of CD8 T cells in Susac syndrome. An input of about 0.45 to 1 ug of RNA was subjected to reverse transcription using random hexamers. TCRdb re-derived calls from the immunoSEQ multiplex PCR reads in MiXCR, one entry per CDR3 protein. This table has about 80,000 distinct CDR3 sequences, around 93% appearing once. Sample: CD4+ T cells from PBMCs. These receptors all stem from a human donor with Susac syndrome.

The V and J genes are TRBV19 and TRBJ2-1, with D perhaps being TRBD1 or TRBD2 (5 bases each). Per the germline V gene, CDR1 is LNHDA and CDR2 is SQIVND (reference sequence). V was pared by 4 bases and J by 5 bases, with 12 bases between. This CDR3 contains 14 residues. DNA of the CDR3: TGTGCCAGTAGTACCATAGGGACGAACAATGAGCAGTTCTTC. Its protein product is CASSTIGTNNEQFF.

This clonotype was detected only once. The gene calls are TRBV20-1 and TRBJ1-6; D may be TRBD1 (5 bases). The germline V gene has CDR1 DFQATT and CDR2 SNEGSKA (reference sequence). Trimming removed 3 bases at V and 7 bases at J, with 13 bases between. The length of the CDR3 is 14 residues. DNA for the CDR3: TGCAGTGCTAGTTGGGACCCCATAAATTCACCCCTCCACTTT. Translation gives CSASWDPINSPLHF.

CDR3 sequence (DNA): TGTGCCAGCAGCTCTAAGTCGGCAACCAGGGGAGATACGCAGTATTTT. Encoded protein: CASSSKSATRGDTQYF. J is TRBJ2-3 and V is TRBV7-6; maybe TRBD1 (6 bases). V lost 4 bases and J 5 bases, leaving 19 bases between the germline ends. The CDR3 contains 16 residues. Germline CDR1 reads SGHVS; CDR2 reads FNYEAQ. The whole variable domain, filled in from reference TRBV7-6 and TRBJ2-3, reads GAGVSQSPRYKVTKRGQDVALRCDPISGHVSLYWYRQALGQGPEFLTYFNYEAQQDKSGLPNDRFSAERPEGSISTLTIQRTEQRDSAMYRCASSSKSATRGDTQYFGPGTRLTVL.